This T cell receptor beta chain originates from a study of beta chain features in type 1 diabetes. This clone was seen a handful of times. CDR1 and CDR2 from the germline V gene are SEHNR and FQNEAQ (reference sequence). The CDR3 covers 15 residues. Trimming cost V 3 bases and J 9 bases; bases outside gene matches: 10. The sequenced template was cDNA made from the entire isolated RNA. Libraries were prepared by immunoSEQ multiplex PCR; TCRdb keeps only in-frame clonotypes and omits some of them. This sample has some 230,000 clones, with 9.6% found just once. The sequence derives from a woman between 18 and 29 years old in good health. Sequencing was performed on naive CD4+ T cells from blood. The gene calls are TRBV7-9 and TRBJ2-2; 7 bases line up with TRBD2. The CDR3 region is CASSFLPSGDRELFF. The CDR3 nucleotides are TGTGCCAGCAGCTTTCTGCCTAGCGGAGACCGGGAGCTGTTTTTT.